This TCR beta chain was found in a study of technical replicates of blood from several donors listed by TCRdb under 2017. To prepare the library, the immunoSEQ multiplex PCR assay was applied. TCRdb re-hosts the immuneACCESS table, in-frame sequences only. Its copies lack some clones; in the studies checked, an unresolved V gene accounts for under half of them, and the cause for the rest is not known. Present in this sample are roughly 76,000 clones, about 86% of which were seen just once. The ten largest clones add up to approximately 5% of the sample. A word on this clone: What antigen it recognizes has not been identified. Per-base qualities were not stored, and no clone one base away is much larger.

Inclusive of the bounding cysteine and phenylalanine, the CDR3 is 16 residues long. Only CDR3 DNA is held: 48 bases, read in frame from base 1. Germline trimming: 3 bases from V, 4 bases from J; junction bases outside gene matches: 7. The CDR1 and CDR2 encoded by the germline V gene are MGHRA and YSYEKL. This sequence was found in a human donor in good health. Some clones in this sample may be carry-over from other donors' samples. The chain joins TRBV4-1 to TRBJ2-1, with 9 bases in between that match TRBD2. Input material: PBMCs. In nucleotide form, the sequence is TGCGCCAGCAGCCAGGGACTAGCCCCTAGGTACAATGAGCAGTTCTTC. Its translation reads: CASSQGLAPRYNEQFF.